This T cell receptor beta chain was captured by sequencing in a study of shared clonotypes between healthy human individuals. About the study: For every donor, three CD4 naive, three CD4 memory, two CD8 naive and one CD8 memory plates were used. General observations from the study: Rarefaction revealed incomplete sorted-subset sequencing despite large depth.

Per the germline V gene, CDR1 is SGHRS and CDR2 is YFSETQ. Trimming removed 0 bases from V and 0 bases from J, with 18 bases in between. The CDR3 runs to 18 residues. On this clone: The antigen is not known.

Caucasian adults living in Nashville, Tennessee, provided all samples. Across several immunoSEQ plates, the genomic DNA of each subset was split evenly. Produced via immunoSEQ multiplex PCR; TCRdb's table is partial and in-frame only. The table records nearly 1,000,000 clones, 70% to 85% of them present only once. The clonotype was recovered from a man between 18 and 29 years old in good health. The specimen sequenced was memory CD4+ T cells sorted from blood. Sample subset: CD45RA-negative fraction. The rearrangement joins TRBV5-1 to TRBJ1-1; perhaps TRBD1 as D (6 bases). In DNA form, the CDR3 reads TGCGCCAGCAGCTTGGGTTTCGGGACAAGGTTTATGAACACTGAAGCTTTCTTT. Protein: CASSLGFGTRFMNTEAFF.